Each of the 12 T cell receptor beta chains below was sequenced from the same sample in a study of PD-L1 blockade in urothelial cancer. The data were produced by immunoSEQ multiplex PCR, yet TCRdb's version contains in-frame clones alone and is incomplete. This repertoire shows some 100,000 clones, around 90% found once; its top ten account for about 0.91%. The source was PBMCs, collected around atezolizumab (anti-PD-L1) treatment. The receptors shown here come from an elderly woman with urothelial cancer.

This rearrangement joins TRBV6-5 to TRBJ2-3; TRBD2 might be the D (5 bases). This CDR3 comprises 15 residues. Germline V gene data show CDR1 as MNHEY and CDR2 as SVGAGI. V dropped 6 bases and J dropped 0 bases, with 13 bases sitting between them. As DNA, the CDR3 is TGTGCCAGCAGGATGGGTAGCGTCAGCACAGATACGCAGTATTTT. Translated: CASRMGSVSTDTQYF.

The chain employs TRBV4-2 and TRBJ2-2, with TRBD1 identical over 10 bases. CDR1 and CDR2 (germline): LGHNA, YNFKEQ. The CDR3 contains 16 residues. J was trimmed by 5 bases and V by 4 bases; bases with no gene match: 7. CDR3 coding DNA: TGTGCCAGCAGCCCGTCTCCGGGACAGGGGACCGGGGAGCTGTTTTTT. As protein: CASSPSPGQGTGELFF.

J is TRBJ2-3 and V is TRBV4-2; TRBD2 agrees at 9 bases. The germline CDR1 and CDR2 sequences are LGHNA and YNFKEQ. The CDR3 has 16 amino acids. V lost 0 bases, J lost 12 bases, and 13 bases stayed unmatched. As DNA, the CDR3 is TGTGCCAGCAGCCAAGACGGGCGGGAGGGCCCCCGGGGCCAGTATTTT. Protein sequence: CASSQDGREGPRGQYF.

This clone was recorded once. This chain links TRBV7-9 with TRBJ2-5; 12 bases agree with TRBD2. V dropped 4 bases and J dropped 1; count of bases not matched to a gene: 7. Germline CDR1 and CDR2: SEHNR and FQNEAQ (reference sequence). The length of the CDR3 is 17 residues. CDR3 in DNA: TGTGCCAGCAGCTGGTCCGGACTAGCGGGAAGCCAAGAGACCCAGTACTTC. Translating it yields CASSWSGLAGSQETQYF.

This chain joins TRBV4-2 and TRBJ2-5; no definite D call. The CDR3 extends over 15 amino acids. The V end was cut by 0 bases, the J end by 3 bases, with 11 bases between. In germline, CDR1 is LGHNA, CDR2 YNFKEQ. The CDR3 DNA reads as TGTGCCAGCAGCCAAGAGAGTAGCACCGAAGAGACCCAGTACTTC. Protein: CASSQESSTEETQYF.

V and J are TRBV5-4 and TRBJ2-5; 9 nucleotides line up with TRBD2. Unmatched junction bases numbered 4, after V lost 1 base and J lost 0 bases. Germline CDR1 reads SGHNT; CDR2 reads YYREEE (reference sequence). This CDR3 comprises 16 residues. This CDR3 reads CASSLSASGNQETQYF. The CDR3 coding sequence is TGTGCCAGCAGCTTGAGCGCTAGCGGGAACCAAGAGACCCAGTACTTC.

The CDR3 is CASSLAGSLQETQYF. Written as DNA, the CDR3 is TGCGCCAGCAGCTTGGCCGGGTCCCTCCAAGAGACCCAGTACTTC. The V and J genes are TRBV5-1 and TRBJ2-5; D unresolved. Germline V gives CDR1 SGHRS, CDR2 YFSETQ. CDR3 size: 15 residues. V lost 0 bases and J 1 base, leaving 10 bases between the germline ends.

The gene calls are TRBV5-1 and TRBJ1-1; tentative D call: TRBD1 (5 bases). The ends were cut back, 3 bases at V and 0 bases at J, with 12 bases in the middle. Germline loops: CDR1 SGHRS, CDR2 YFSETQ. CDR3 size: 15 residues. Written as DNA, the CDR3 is TGCGCCAGCAGCTCCGGGGGAGGATTGAACACTGAAGCTTTCTTT. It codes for CASSSGGGLNTEAFF.

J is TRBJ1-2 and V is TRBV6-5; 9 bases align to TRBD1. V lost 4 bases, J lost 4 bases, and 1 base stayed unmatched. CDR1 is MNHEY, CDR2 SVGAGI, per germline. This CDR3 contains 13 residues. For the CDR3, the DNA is TGTGCCAGCAGTTTGACAGGGGGCTATGGCTACACCTTC. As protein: CASSLTGGYGYTF.

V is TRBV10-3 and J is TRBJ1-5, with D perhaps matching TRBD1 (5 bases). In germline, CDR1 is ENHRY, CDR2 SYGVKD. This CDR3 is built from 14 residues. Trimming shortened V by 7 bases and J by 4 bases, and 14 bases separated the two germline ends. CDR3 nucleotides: TGTGCCATCAACAACGGGGGAGGGAATCAGCCCCAGCATTTT. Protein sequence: CAINNGGGNQPQHF.

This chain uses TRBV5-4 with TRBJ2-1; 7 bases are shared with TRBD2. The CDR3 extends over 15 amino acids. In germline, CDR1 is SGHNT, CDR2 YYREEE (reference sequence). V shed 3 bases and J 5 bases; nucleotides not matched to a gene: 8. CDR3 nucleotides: TGTGCCAGCAGCTCGGAAGGGAGGGCGGACAATGAGCAGTTCTTC. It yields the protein CASSSEGRADNEQFF.

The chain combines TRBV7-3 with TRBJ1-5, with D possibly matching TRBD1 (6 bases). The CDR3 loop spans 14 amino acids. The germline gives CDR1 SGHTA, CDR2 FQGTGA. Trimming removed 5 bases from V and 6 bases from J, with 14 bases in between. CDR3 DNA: TGTGCCAGCAGCCGAGGGGGGGGGCTTCAGCCCCAGCATTTT. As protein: CASSRGGGLQPQHF.